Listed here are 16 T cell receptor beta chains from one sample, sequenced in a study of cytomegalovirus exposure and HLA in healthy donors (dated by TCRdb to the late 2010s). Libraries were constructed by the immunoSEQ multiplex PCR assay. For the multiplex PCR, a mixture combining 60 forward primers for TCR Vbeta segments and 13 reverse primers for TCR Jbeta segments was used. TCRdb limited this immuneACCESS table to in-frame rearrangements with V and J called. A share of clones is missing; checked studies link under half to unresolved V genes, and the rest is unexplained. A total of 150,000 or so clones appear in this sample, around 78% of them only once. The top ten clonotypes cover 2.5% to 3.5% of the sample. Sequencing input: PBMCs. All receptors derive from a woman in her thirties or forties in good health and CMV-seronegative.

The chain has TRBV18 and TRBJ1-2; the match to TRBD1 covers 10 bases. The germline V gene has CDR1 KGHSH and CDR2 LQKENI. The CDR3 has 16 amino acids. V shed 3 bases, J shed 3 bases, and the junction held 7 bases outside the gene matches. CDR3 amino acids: CASSPLVTGGDYGYTF. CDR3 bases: TGTGCCAGCTCACCGCTAGTGACAGGGGGCGACTATGGCTACACCTTC.

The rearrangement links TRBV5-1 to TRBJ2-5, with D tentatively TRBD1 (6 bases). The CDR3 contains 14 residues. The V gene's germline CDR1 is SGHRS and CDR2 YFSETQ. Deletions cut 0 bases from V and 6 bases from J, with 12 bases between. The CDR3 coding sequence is TGCGCCAGCAGCTTGGTATCAGGGGTGAAGACCCAGTACTTC. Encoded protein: CASSLVSGVKTQYF.

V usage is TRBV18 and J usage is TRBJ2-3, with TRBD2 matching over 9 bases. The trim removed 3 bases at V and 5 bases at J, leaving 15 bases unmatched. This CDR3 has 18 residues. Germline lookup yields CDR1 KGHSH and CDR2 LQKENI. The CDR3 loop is CASSPSFGGGAGGDTQYF. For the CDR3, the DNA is TGTGCCAGCTCACCGAGTTTTGGCGGGGGGGCCGGCGGAGATACGCAGTATTTT. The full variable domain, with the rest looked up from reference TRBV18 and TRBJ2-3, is NAGVMQNPRHLVRRRGQEARLRCSPMKGHSHVYWYRQLPEEGLKFMVYLQKENIIDESGMPKERFSAEFPKEGPSILRIQQVVRGDSAAYFCASSPSFGGGAGGDTQYFGPGTRLTVL.

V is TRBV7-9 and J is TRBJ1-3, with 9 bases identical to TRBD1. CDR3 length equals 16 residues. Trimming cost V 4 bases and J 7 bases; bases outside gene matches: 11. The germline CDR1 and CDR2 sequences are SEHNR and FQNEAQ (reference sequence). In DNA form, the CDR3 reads TGTGCCAGCAGCTCAGCCCGGGACAGGGTGCTTAACACCATATATTTT. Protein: CASSSARDRVLNTIYF.

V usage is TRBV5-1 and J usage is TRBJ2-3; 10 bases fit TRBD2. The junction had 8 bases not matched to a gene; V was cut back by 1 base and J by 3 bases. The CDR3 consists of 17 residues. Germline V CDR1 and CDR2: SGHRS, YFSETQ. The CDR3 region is CASSLKSSGGVTDTQYF. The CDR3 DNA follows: TGCGCCAGCAGCTTGAAGTCTAGCGGGGGTGTAACAGATACGCAGTATTTT.

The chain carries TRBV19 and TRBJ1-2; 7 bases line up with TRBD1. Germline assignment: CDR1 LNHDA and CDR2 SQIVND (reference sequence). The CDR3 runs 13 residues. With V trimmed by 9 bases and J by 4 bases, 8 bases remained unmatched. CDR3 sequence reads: CARPLQGTYGYTF. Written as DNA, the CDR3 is TGTGCCAGACCCTTACAGGGGACCTATGGCTACACCTTC.

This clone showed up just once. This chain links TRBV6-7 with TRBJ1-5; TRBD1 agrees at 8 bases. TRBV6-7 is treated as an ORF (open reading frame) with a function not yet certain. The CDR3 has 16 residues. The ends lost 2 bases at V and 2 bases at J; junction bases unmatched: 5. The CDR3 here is CASSYSDRGGNQPQHF. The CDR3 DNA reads TGTGCCAGCAGTTACAGCGACAGGGGCGGCAATCAGCCCCAGCATTTT.

The CDR3 coding sequence is TGTGCCAGCTCACCCACACGGGACAGGTTGAGTACTGAAGCTTTCTTT. Translated: CASSPTRDRLSTEAFF. This sequence joins TRBV18 and TRBJ1-1; 8 bases match TRBD1. The V and J ends lost 3 bases and 5 bases, in that order; junction bases with no gene match: 11. The CDR3 loop spans 16 amino acids. CDR1 and CDR2 (germline): KGHSH, LQKENI.

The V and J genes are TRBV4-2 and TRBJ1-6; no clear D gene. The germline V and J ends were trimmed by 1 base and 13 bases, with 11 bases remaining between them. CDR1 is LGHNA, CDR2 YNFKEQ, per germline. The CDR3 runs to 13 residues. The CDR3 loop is CASSQGGVFPLHF. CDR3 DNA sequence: TGTGCCAGCAGCCAAGGGGGAGTCTTTCCCCTCCACTTT.

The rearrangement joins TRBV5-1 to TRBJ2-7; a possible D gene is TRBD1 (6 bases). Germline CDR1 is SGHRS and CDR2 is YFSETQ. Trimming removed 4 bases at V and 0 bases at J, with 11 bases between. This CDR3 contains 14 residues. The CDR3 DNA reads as TGCGCCAGCAGCCGGGACACAGGCTCCTACGAGCAGTACTTC. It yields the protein CASSRDTGSYEQYF.

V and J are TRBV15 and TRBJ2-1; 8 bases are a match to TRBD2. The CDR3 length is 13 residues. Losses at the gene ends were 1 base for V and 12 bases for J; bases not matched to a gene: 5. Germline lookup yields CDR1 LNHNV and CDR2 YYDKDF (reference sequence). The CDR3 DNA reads TGTGCCACCAGCAGAGTTACGGGGGGGCGGCAGTTCTTC. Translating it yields CATSRVTGGRQFF.

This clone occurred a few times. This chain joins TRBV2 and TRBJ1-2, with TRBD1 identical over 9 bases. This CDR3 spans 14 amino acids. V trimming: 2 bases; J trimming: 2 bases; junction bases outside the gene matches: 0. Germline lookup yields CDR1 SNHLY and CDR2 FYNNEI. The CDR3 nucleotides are TGTGCCAGCAGTGAAACAGGGGGCAACTATGGCTACACCTTC. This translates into CASSETGGNYGYTF.

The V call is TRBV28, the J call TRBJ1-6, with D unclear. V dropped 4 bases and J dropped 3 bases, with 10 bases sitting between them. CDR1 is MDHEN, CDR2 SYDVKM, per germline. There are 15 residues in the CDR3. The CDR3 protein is CASSSTGNYNSPLHF. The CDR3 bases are TGTGCCAGCAGTTCGACGGGAAACTATAATTCACCCCTCCACTTT.

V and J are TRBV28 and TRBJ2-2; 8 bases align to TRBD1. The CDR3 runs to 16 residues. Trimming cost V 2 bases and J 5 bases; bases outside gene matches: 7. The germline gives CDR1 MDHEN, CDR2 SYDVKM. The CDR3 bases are TGTGCCAGCAGTTTAGGGACAGGTATTCGAACCGGGGAGCTGTTTTTT. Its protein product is CASSLGTGIRTGELFF. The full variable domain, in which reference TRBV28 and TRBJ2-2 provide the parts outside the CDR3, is DVKVTQSSRYLVKRTGEKVFLECVQDMDHENMFWYRQDPGLGLRLIYFSYDVKMKEKGDIPEGYSVSREKKERFSLILESASTNQTSMYLCASSLGTGIRTGELFFGEGSRLTVL.

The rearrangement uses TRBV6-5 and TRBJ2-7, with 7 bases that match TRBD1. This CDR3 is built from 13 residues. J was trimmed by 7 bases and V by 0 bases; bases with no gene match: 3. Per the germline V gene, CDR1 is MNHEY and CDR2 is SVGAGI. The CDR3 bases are TGTGCCAGCAGTTACTCGTCAGGGGGTGAGCAGTACTTC. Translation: CASSYSSGGEQYF.

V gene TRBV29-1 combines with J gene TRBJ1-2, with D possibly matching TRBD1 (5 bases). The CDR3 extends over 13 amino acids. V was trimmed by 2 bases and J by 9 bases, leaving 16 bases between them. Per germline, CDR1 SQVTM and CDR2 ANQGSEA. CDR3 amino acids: CSVELGGSVRYTF. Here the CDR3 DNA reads TGCAGCGTTGAATTGGGGGGATCGGTACGCTACACCTTC.